The rows below give T cell receptor beta chains drawn from one sample of a study of Graves' ophthalmopathy and Graves' hyperthyroidism. TCRdb fed the multiplex PCR reads into MiXCR, producing one record per CDR3 protein. The data show about 410,000 distinct CDR3 sequences, around 20% seen once. The sequencing input was peripheral blood. These receptors were obtained from a woman between 18 and 29 years old with Graves' ophthalmopathy. The CDR3 runs from the conserved cysteine through the conserved F or W. D genes are given only for firm matches. Only some rows state a clone size, as once, few, many or a class for expanded clones.

clone_size	v_call	d_call	j_call	cdr3_nt	cdr3_aa
many	TRBV16	-	TRBJ1-1	TGTGCCAGCAGCCAAAGGGTGGAACCTGGGACTGAAGCTTTCTTT	CASSQRVEPGTEAFF
many	TRBV29-1	-	TRBJ2-7	TGCAGCGTTGTGGAGAGCTTCCTAATCTACGAGCAGTACTTC	CSVVESFLIYEQYF
many	TRBV4-2	-	TRBJ2-5	TGTGCCAGCAGCCAAGATCGGAGTATAGCACAAGAGACCCAGTACTTC	CASSQDRSIAQETQYF
many	TRBV20-1	TRBD1	TRBJ2-7	TGCAGTGCCATACGACAGGGGGCCTCCTACGAGCAGTACTTC	CSAIRQGASYEQYF
many	TRBV6-1	-	TRBJ1-6	TGTGCCAGCAGTGAACGGCCGGGACGGTCACCCCTCCACTTT	CASSERPGRSPLHF
many	TRBV6-1	-	TRBJ1-6	TGTGCCAGCAGTCCCGGGACGTCCTATAATTCACCCCTCCACTTT	CASSPGTSYNSPLHF
many	TRBV9	-	TRBJ1-2	TGTGCCAGCAGCGCACTAGGCGACTATGGCTACACCTTC	CASSALGDYGYTF
many	TRBV4-1	TRBD2	TRBJ2-7	TGCGCCAGCAGCCAGGAGCGGGAGGGCTACGAGCAGTACTTC	CASSQEREGYEQYF
many	TRBV27	-	TRBJ2-4	TGTGCCAGCAGAAGCCGGTGGGGGTCCAAAAACATTCAGTACTTC	CASRSRWGSKNIQYF
-	TRBV2	TRBD1	TRBJ1-2	TGTGCCAGCAGTCAGGGACAGGAGTATGGCTACACCTTC	CASSQGQEYGYTF
few	TRBV6-1	-	TRBJ2-4	TGTGCCAGCAGTGACAACCAAGACATTCAGTACTTC	CASSDNQDIQYF
few	TRBV9	-	TRBJ1-2	TGTGCCAGCAGCGGTTTCAGACCGAGTGGCTACACCTTC	CASSGFRPSGYTF
many	TRBV6-2/TRBV6-3	TRBD1	TRBJ2-7	TGTGCCAGCAGTTACGGGGGCCGGGACAGCTACGAGCAGTACTTC	CASSYGGRDSYEQYF